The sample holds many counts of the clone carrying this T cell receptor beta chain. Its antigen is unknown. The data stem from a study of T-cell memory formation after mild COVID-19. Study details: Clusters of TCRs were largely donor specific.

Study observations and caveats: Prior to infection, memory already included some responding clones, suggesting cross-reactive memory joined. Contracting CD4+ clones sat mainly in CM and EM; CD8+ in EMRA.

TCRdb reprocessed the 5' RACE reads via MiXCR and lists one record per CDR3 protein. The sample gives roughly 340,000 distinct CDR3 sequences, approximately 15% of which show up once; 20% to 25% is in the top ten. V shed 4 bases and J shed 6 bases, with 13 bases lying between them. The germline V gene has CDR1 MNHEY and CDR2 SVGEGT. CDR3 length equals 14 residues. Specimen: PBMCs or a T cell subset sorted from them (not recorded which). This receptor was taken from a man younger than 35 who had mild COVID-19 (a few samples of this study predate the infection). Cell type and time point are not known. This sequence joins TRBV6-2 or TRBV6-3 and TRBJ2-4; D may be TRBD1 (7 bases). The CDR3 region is CASSSGDSLNIQYF. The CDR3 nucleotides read TGTGCCAGCAGTTCGGGGGACAGTTTAAACATTCAGTACTTC.